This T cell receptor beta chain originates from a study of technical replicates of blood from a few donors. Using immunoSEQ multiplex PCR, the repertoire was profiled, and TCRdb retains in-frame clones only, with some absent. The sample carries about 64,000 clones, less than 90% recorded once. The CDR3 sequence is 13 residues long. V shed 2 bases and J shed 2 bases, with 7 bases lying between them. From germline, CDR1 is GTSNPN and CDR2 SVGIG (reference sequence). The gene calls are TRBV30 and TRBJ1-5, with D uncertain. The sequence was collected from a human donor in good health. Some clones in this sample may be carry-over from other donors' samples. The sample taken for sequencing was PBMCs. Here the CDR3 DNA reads TGTGCCTGGAGTCTTTTCGGCAATCAGCCCCAGCATTTT. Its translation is CAWSLFGNQPQHF.